These T cell receptor beta chains were read from a single sample in a study of T cells in Graves' hyperthyroidism and ophthalmopathy. TCRdb analysed the multiplex PCR reads with MiXCR anew, one entry per CDR3 protein. Of about 520,000 distinct CDR3 sequences listed, roughly 20% are singletons. The specimen was blood. These receptors were collected from a young man with Graves' hyperthyroidism. The CDR3 runs from the conserved cysteine through the conserved F or W. D genes are given only for firm matches. Expanded clones get a size class; other rows say once, few or many, or leave the size out.

CDR3aa: CASSALASEPYEQYF
CDR3nt: TGTGCCAGCAGCGCTCTAGCGTCGGAACCCTACGAGCAGTACTTC
abundance: many
d_gene: NA
v_gene: TRBV9
j_gene: TRBJ2-7

CDR3aa: CASSPLGLADSYEQYF
CDR3nt: TGTGCCAGCAGCCCTCTCGGACTAGCGGACTCCTACGAGCAGTACTTC
abundance: few
d_gene: TRBD2
v_gene: TRBV28
j_gene: TRBJ2-7

CDR3aa: CASSYNGDSNQPQHF
CDR3nt: TGCGCCAGCAGCTACAACGGAGATAGCAATCAGCCCCAGCATTTT
abundance: many
d_gene: NA
v_gene: TRBV5-1
j_gene: TRBJ1-5

CDR3aa: CAYDTAGVRELFF
CDR3nt: TGTGCCTATGATACAGCGGGGGTCCGGGAGCTGTTTTTT
abundance: NA
d_gene: TRBD2
v_gene: TRBV30
j_gene: TRBJ2-2

CDR3aa: CASRRQGASYEQYF
CDR3nt: TGTGCCAGCAGGCGACAGGGGGCCTCCTACGAGCAGTACTTC
abundance: many
d_gene: TRBD1
v_gene: TRBV13
j_gene: TRBJ2-7

CDR3aa: CASSEPGRGNTEAFF
CDR3nt: TGTGCCAGCAGTGAGCCGGGACGCGGGAACACTGAAGCTTTCTTT
abundance: many
d_gene: NA
v_gene: TRBV25-1
j_gene: TRBJ1-1

CDR3aa: CASSPGTGGRSNQPQHF
CDR3nt: TGTGCCAGCAGCCCCGGGACAGGGGGACGTAGCAATCAGCCCCAGCATTTT
abundance: many
d_gene: TRBD1
v_gene: TRBV12-3/TRBV12-4
j_gene: TRBJ1-5

CDR3aa: CSVDHPGTNYGYTF
CDR3nt: TGCAGCGTTGACCACCCAGGAACTAACTATGGCTACACCTTC
abundance: NA
d_gene: NA
v_gene: TRBV29-1
j_gene: TRBJ1-2

CDR3aa: CASSDEADQPQHF
CDR3nt: TGTGCCAGCAGTGACGAGGCGGATCAGCCCCAGCATTTT
abundance: few
d_gene: NA
v_gene: TRBV2
j_gene: TRBJ1-5

CDR3aa: CASSGQFHLYF
CDR3nt: TGTGCCAGCTCAGGCCAGTTTCACTTGTACTTC
abundance: many
d_gene: NA
v_gene: TRBV28
j_gene: TRBJ2-7

CDR3aa: CASSLSRPTAYEQYF
CDR3nt: TGTGCCAGCAGTCTCTCCCGGCCTACAGCCTACGAGCAGTACTTC
abundance: many
d_gene: NA
v_gene: TRBV12-3/TRBV12-4
j_gene: TRBJ2-7

CDR3aa: CASSYWGGDILAKNIQYF
CDR3nt: TGTGCCAGCAGTTATTGGGGGGGCGACATACTAGCCAAAAACATTCAGTACTTC
abundance: many
d_gene: NA
v_gene: TRBV12-3/TRBV12-4
j_gene: TRBJ2-4

CDR3aa: CASSLLDIVQETQYF
CDR3nt: TGCGCCAGCAGCCTGTTGGACATCGTCCAAGAGACCCAGTACTTC
abundance: many
d_gene: NA
v_gene: TRBV5-1
j_gene: TRBJ2-5

CDR3aa: CASSPLEGEAFF
CDR3nt: TGTGCCAGCAGCCCTCTGGAGGGTGAAGCTTTCTTT
abundance: NA
d_gene: NA
v_gene: TRBV6-1
j_gene: TRBJ1-1

CDR3aa: CASSDRAYSNQPQHF
CDR3nt: TGTGCCAGTAGCGACAGGGCCTATAGCAATCAGCCCCAGCATTTT
abundance: NA
d_gene: TRBD1
v_gene: TRBV19
j_gene: TRBJ1-5

CDR3aa: CASSLFGTSGNTIYF
CDR3nt: TGCGCCAGCAGCCTATTCGGGACATCTGGAAACACCATATATTTT
abundance: few
d_gene: NA
v_gene: TRBV5-1
j_gene: TRBJ1-3

CDR3aa: CASTRLWQSDNTEAFF
CDR3nt: TGTGCCAGCACACGCTTATGGCAATCAGATAACACTGAAGCTTTCTTT
abundance: many
d_gene: NA
v_gene: TRBV2
j_gene: TRBJ1-1

CDR3aa: CASSDQGLWNQPQHF
CDR3nt: TGCGCCAGCAGTGACCAGGGACTGTGGAATCAGCCCCAGCATTTT
abundance: few
d_gene: NA
v_gene: TRBV5-1
j_gene: TRBJ1-5

CDR3aa: CASTPRAGYGYTF
CDR3nt: TGTGCCAGCACCCCCCGGGCAGGCTATGGCTACACCTTC
abundance: NA
d_gene: NA
v_gene: TRBV7-9
j_gene: TRBJ1-2

CDR3aa: CASTPTPGAKETQYF
CDR3nt: TGTGCCAGCACTCCCACTCCGGGGGCCAAAGAGACCCAGTACTTC
abundance: NA
d_gene: NA
v_gene: TRBV27
j_gene: TRBJ2-5

CDR3aa: CSAQMGQFYEQYF
CDR3nt: TGCAGTGCTCAGATGGGACAGTTCTACGAGCAGTACTTC
abundance: many
d_gene: TRBD1
v_gene: TRBV20-1
j_gene: TRBJ2-7

CDR3aa: CASKPPRGLSYEQYF
CDR3nt: TGTGCCAGCAAGCCCCCGCGGGGGCTCTCCTACGAGCAGTACTTC
abundance: NA
d_gene: NA
v_gene: TRBV6-1
j_gene: TRBJ2-7